This entry lists 2 T cell receptor beta chains sequenced from one sample in a study of blood T cell repertoires in COVID-19. Sequencing was performed with immunoSEQ multiplex PCR; in TCRdb, only in-frame clones are kept and a portion is missing. This table has fewer than 45,000 clones, over 70% appearing once. Sequencing was done on a sample of peripheral blood. The receptor set was obtained from a woman in her thirties or forties with acute or convalescent COVID-19.

V usage is TRBV11-1 and J usage is TRBJ1-1; D is perhaps TRBD1 (6 bases). Looked up from germline, CDR1 is SGHAT and CDR2 is FQDESV (reference sequence). With 0 bases removed from V and 0 bases from J, the gap between germline ends came to 14 bases. The CDR3 runs to 17 residues. CDR3 in DNA: TGTGCCAGCAGCTTAGCGGGGCAGGGGACTATGAACACTGAAGCTTTCTTT. This gives the protein CASSLAGQGTMNTEAFF.

The genes are TRBV28 and TRBJ1-1, with 10 bases aligning to TRBD1. The CDR3 runs to 13 residues. The ends lost 6 bases at V and 4 bases at J; junction bases unmatched: 2. CDR1 and CDR2 (germline): MDHEN, SYDVKM. The CDR3 DNA reads as TGTGCCAGCAGGACAGGGGGCGTCACTGAAGCTTTCTTT. Its protein product is CASRTGGVTEAFF.